The 24 T cell receptor beta chains in this list originate from one sample, sequenced in a study of tumor and adjacent non-tumor tissue in lung cancer. The library came from three nested PCR rounds adapted from ARM-PCR protocols. One entry per CDR3 protein, called by TCRdb with MiXCR from the multiplex PCR reads. The sample lists under 250,000 distinct CDR3 sequences, less than 80% occurring once. This sample's RNA came from whole unsorted tissue. What was sequenced was lung tumor tissue. Receptors were obtained from a man in his fifties or sixties with non-small cell lung cancer.

The chain uses TRBV6-2 or TRBV6-3 and TRBJ2-7, with a weak D call TRBD2 (5 bases). The length of the CDR3 is 12 residues. With 6 bases removed from V and 4 bases from J, the gap between germline ends came to 10 bases. CDR1 and CDR2 (germline): MNHEY, SVGEGT. The CDR3 reads CASRTGKYEQYF. For the CDR3, the DNA is TGTGCCAGCAGGACGGGGAAGTACGAGCAGTACTTC.

On this clonotype: One end of the junction varies from germline; a read error may be responsible. The chain has TRBV6-5 and TRBJ2-2, with D tentatively TRBD2 (5 bases). This CDR3 is 16 amino acids long. Germline assignment: CDR1 MNHEY and CDR2 SVGAGI. The CDR3 is CASSYLEKVNTGELFF. The CDR3 DNA follows: TGTGCCAGCAGTTATCTGGAGAAAGTGAACACCGGGGAACTGTTTTTT.

This clonotype was recorded many times. The CDR3 sequence is CSAKLGTPTDTQYF. CDR3 sequence (DNA): TGCAGTGCTAAACTCGGAACCCCTACAGATACGCAGTATTTT. The genes are TRBV20-1 and TRBJ2-3; no firm D call. The CDR3 extends over 14 amino acids. Per the germline V gene, CDR1 is DFQATT and CDR2 is SNEGSKA (reference sequence). Trimming cost V 4 bases and J 3 bases, with 14 bases left between them.

Remarks on this clonotype: A much bigger clone sits one base away, suggesting this may be a read error. This sequence joins TRBV20-1 and TRBJ2-2; tentatively, D is TRBD1 (6 bases). V was shortened by 3 bases and J by 5 bases, with 19 bases between the two germline ends. The CDR3 consists of 16 residues. Germline V gene sequence: CDR1 DFQATT, CDR2 SNEGSKA (reference sequence). Written as DNA, the CDR3 is TGCAGTGCTAGGATCCAACAGGGAAGGGAGACCGGGGAGCTGTTTTTT. Its protein product is CSARIQQGRETGELFF.

The table lists this clonotype with a few counts. The chain combines TRBV20-1 with TRBJ2-6; D remains ambiguous. Trimming cost V 5 bases and J 2 bases, with 10 bases left between them. This CDR3 region has 14 residues. Germline-derived CDR1 and CDR2 are DFQATT and SNEGSKA (reference sequence). The CDR3: CSAETVPGANVLTF. DNA of the CDR3: TGCAGTGCTGAGACCGTTCCTGGGGCCAACGTCCTGACTTTC.

In this sample, this clonotype turned up many times. The chain links TRBV20-1 to TRBJ2-1, with D perhaps TRBD2 (6 bases). V lost 2 bases, J lost 8 bases, and 10 bases lay in between. The CDR3 contains 12 residues. CDR1 is DFQATT and CDR2 is SNEGSKA in the germline V gene (reference sequence). CDR3 sequence reads: CSARSREYEQFF. CDR3 in DNA: TGCAGTGCTAGATCCCGGGAGTATGAGCAGTTCTTC.

The chain uses TRBV20-1 and TRBJ1-1, with D possibly being TRBD1 (6 bases). The V gene's germline CDR1 is DFQATT and CDR2 SNEGSKA (reference sequence). The V end lost 3 bases, the J end lost 2 bases, and 10 bases lay between the germline ends. The CDR3 has 13 residues. CDR3 residues: CSARSDRNTEAFF. DNA of the CDR3: TGCAGTGCTAGGTCGGACAGAAACACTGAAGCTTTCTTT.

This clonotype occurred a few times. A much larger clone lies one base from this, so it may be a read error. The V gene is TRBV11-3, the J gene TRBJ2-5; D uncertain. CDR1 is SGHNT, CDR2 YENEEA, per germline. There are 13 residues in the CDR3. This CDR3 is CASSLVLQEIQYF. CDR3 DNA sequence: TGTGCCAGCAGCCTGGTCCTCCAAGAGATCCAGTACTTC.

As regards this clonotype: The junction differs from germline at one of its ends, possibly a read error. V usage is TRBV29-1 and J usage is TRBJ1-1, with TRBD1 as a possible D gene (6 bases). Per the germline V gene, CDR1 is SQVTM and CDR2 is ANQGSEA. The CDR3 is 13 residues long. CDR3 amino acids: CSVGSGGNTKAFF. The CDR3 DNA reads as TGCAGCGTTGGCTCTGGGGGCAACACTAAAGCTTTCTTT.

This clonotype was detected many times. The CDR3 DNA is TGTGCCAGCAGATCGACTAGCGGGAGGGCCTTTGATACGCAGTATTTT. Translating it yields CASRSTSGRAFDTQYF. This chain connects TRBV6-2 or TRBV6-3 to TRBJ2-3, with TRBD2 matching over 14 bases. Germline V gives CDR1 MNHEY, CDR2 SVGEGT. The trim removed 6 bases at V and 6 bases at J, leaving 8 bases unmatched. This CDR3 has 16 amino acids.

This clonotype appeared a single time. Given a much more abundant clone one base away, this may be a read error. This rearrangement joins TRBV5-1 to TRBJ2-5, with 7 bases fitting TRBD1. CDR1 SGHRS and CDR2 YFSETQ come from the germline V gene. CDR3 length: 14 residues. CDR3 nucleotides: TGCGCCAGCAGCGTGGGACAGTCGCAAGAGGCCCAGTACTTC. As protein: CASSVGQSQEAQYF.

On this clonotype: Being one base from a much bigger clone, this may be a read error. J is TRBJ2-3 and V is TRBV4-2; D may be TRBD1 (5 bases). The V gene lost 0 bases and the J gene lost 5 bases, with 12 bases spanning the gap. The CDR3 is 15 amino acids. Germline V gives CDR1 LGHNA, CDR2 YNFKEQ. The CDR3 region is CASSQDYQGIDTQYF. DNA of the CDR3: TGTGCCAGCAGCCAAGATTATCAGGGAATAGATACGCAGTATTTT.

This chain uses TRBV11-2 with TRBJ2-3, with 14 positions matching TRBD2. Trimming took 9 bases from V and 6 from J; bases not matched to a gene: 11. The germline gives CDR1 SGHAT, CDR2 FQNNGV. The CDR3 has 16 amino acids. The CDR3 region has the DNA TGTGCCAGTAGCGTGGGGACTAGCGGGGGTGGTGATACGCAGTATTTT. Protein sequence: CASSVGTSGGGDTQYF.

This clonotype was recorded at least ten times. The chain joins TRBV11-2 to TRBJ2-1; possible D gene TRBD1, 6 bases. Trimming removed 2 bases from V and 4 bases from J, with 12 bases in between. In germline, CDR1 is SGHAT, CDR2 FQNNGV. CDR3 length: 15 residues. Here the CDR3 reads CASSLRAGAYNEQFF. Written as DNA, the CDR3 is TGTGCCAGCAGCTTACGGGCAGGGGCTTACAATGAGCAGTTCTTC. Looking up the rest from reference TRBV11-2 and TRBJ2-1 gives the full variable domain: EAGVAQSPRYKIIEKRQSVAFWCNPISGHATLYWYQQILGQGPKLLIQFQNNGVVDDSQLPKDRFSAERLKGVDSTLKIQPAKLEDSAVYLCASSLRAGAYNEQFFGPGTRLTVL.

Comment on this clonotype: A read error may account for a junction end that differs from germline. J is TRBJ1-6 and V is TRBV11-2, with no clear D. The CDR3 is 17 amino acids. Germline loops: CDR1 SGHAT, CDR2 FQNNGV. The CDR3, as DNA: TGTGCCAGCAGCTTATACCCCACGGACGCGTTTAAGCCACACCTCCACTTC. Protein sequence: CASSLYPTDAFKPHLHF.

In the case of this clonotype: This CDR3 fails to terminate in the conserved phenylalanine or tryptophan, so it likely reflects a read error. This rearrangement joins TRBV12-3 or TRBV12-4 to TRBJ1-6, with 7 bases fitting TRBD1. The J segment lost 7 bases and the V segment lost 8 bases, leaving 8 bases of the junction unmatched. The CDR3 runs to 14 residues. The CDR3 reads CASGSETGNSPLHL. The CDR3 nucleotides read TGTGCCAGCGGGAGCGAGACAGGGAATTCACCCCTCCACCTT.

With regard to this clonotype: Since no conserved phenylalanine or tryptophan closes the CDR3, a read error is the likely cause. This chain's CDR3 is CASSPLGTGSNQSQHS. CDR3 DNA sequence: TGTGCCAGCAGTCCCCTCGGGACAGGGAGCAATCAGTCTCAGCATTCT. The chain links TRBV12-3 or TRBV12-4 to TRBJ1-5; 9 nucleotides match TRBD1. After removal of 5 bases from V and 13 bases from J, the junction contained 18 bases not matched to a gene. There are 16 residues in the CDR3.

Details on this clonotype: One end of the junction fails to match germline, which may point to a read error. J is TRBJ2-7 and V is TRBV11-2, with D tentatively TRBD2 (5 bases). The CDR3 runs 13 residues. The germline gives CDR1 SGHAT, CDR2 FQNNGV. CDR3 sequence: CASSLGTVYEPYF. In DNA, the CDR3 is TGTGCCAGCAGCTTAGGGACTGTCTACGAGCCGTATTTC.

As for this clonotype: The junction and the germline gene differ at one end; a read error may be behind it. The J gene is TRBJ2-7, the V gene TRBV11-3; TRBD2 is a possible D gene (5 bases). The CDR3 runs 15 residues. Germline lookup yields CDR1 SGHNT and CDR2 YENEEA. The CDR3 DNA sequence: TGCGTCGGCAGCTTGTTGGAGGACTGGCCCTACGAGCAGTACTTC. Translating it yields CVGSLLEDWPYEQYF.

Turning to this clonotype: An end of the junction differs from the germline gene, which may be a read error. The chain is built from TRBV11-2 and TRBJ2-7, with D possibly TRBD1 on 6 matching bases. The CDR3 runs 15 residues. Germline lookup yields CDR1 SGHAT and CDR2 FQNNGV. CDR3 loop: CASSLRLAGAYGQYF. CDR3 sequence (DNA): TGTGCCAGCAGCTTAAGGTTGGCAGGGGCCTACGGGCAGTACTTT. The full variable domain, rest sourced from reference TRBV11-2 and TRBJ2-7, is EAGVAQSPRYKIIEKRQSVAFWCNPISGHATLYWYQQILGQGPKLLIQFQNNGVVDDSQLPKDRFSAERLKGVDSTLKIQPAKLEDSAVYLCASSLRLAGAYGQYFGPGTRLTVT.

CDR3 DNA: TGTGCCAGCACTAACCGCGCGGGACAGGGTAAAACTGGGGCCAACGTCCTGACTTTC. This translates into CASTNRAGQGKTGANVLTF. The chain recombines TRBV6-6 with TRBJ2-6; 9 nucleotides line up with TRBD1. V dropped 7 bases and J dropped 2; count of bases not matched to a gene: 15. Germline CDR1 reads MNHNY; CDR2 reads SVGAGI (reference sequence). This CDR3 is built from 19 residues.

Comments on this clonotype: A read error may account for a junction end that differs from germline. The chain couples TRBV4-3 to TRBJ2-3; 9 nucleotides match TRBD2. This CDR3 is 15 amino acids long. CDR1 is LGHNA and CDR2 is YSLEER in the germline V gene. CDR3: CASSQGTSVSDTHYF. In DNA, the CDR3 is TGCGCCAGCAGCCAAGGGACTAGCGTATCAGATACGCACTATTTT.

As regards this clonotype: Just one base apart from a much larger clone, this may be a read error. The gene calls are TRBV20-1 and TRBJ2-3; D is undetermined. Germline V gene sequence: CDR1 DFQATT, CDR2 SNEGSKA (reference sequence). V was shortened by 1 base and J by 4 bases, with 9 bases between the two germline ends. The CDR3 is made up of 13 amino acids. The CDR3 DNA follows: TGCAGTGCTAGAGTTGCATGGGCAGATACGCAGTATTTT. Amino acids: CSARVAWADTQYF.

The rearrangement uses TRBV20-1 and TRBJ1-2; D not certain. Germline lookup yields CDR1 DFQATT and CDR2 SNEGSKA (reference sequence). Trimming removed 3 bases from V and 10 bases from J, with 12 bases in between. The CDR3 covers 11 residues. The CDR3 nucleotides are TGCAGTGCTAGGGTCCGACGGGCCTACACCTTC. It encodes CSARVRRAYTF.